This is a list of T cell receptor beta chains from one sample in a study of T-cell reconstitution after alpha-beta-depleted transplantation in children. TCRdb fed the PCR reads into MiXCR, producing one record per CDR3 protein. The table shows hundreds of thousands of distinct CDR3 sequences, with around 16% occurring only once. Source: PBMCs from the stem cell graft donor, taken from the stem cell graft. Receptors were obtained from a human donor who donated a stem cell graft to a child with acute myeloid leukemia. The CDR3 runs from the conserved cysteine through the conserved F or W.

v_gene	j_gene	CDR3aa
TRBV28	TRBJ2-3	CASSFTGQGATHTQYF
TRBV20-1	TRBJ1-5	CSARDQSDSGPQHF
TRBV12-3/TRBV12-4	TRBJ2-4	CASSPRYTVAKNIQYF
TRBV29-1	TRBJ2-7	CSVGTVSYEQYF
TRBV6-5	TRBJ1-1	CASEGRGESTEAFF
TRBV20-1	TRBJ1-5	CSAIPSPGQGARKPQHF
TRBV30	TRBJ1-6	CAWSVQGNSPLHF
TRBV20-1	TRBJ2-3	CSARLTGTVADTQYF
TRBV14	TRBJ1-6	CASRAIQNKYYNSPLHF
TRBV4-1	TRBJ2-4	CASSLSLGGIQYF
TRBV5-1	TRBJ2-1	CASSLGPSYNEQFF
TRBV29-1	TRBJ1-1	CSGGHVNTEAFF
TRBV24-1	TRBJ2-3	CATSEGIAGSTDTQYF
TRBV10-1	TRBJ1-3	CASSLTRTSGNTIYF
TRBV10-3	TRBJ2-7	CAISLLEEKNYYEQYF
TRBV7-2	TRBJ1-2	CASSSQGGPYGYTF
TRBV6-6	TRBJ2-7	CASNGVSYEQYF
TRBV5-6	TRBJ2-1	CASSLRLAGGPNEQFF
TRBV12-3/TRBV12-4	TRBJ2-3	CASSFLGSEPDTQYF
TRBV20-1	TRBJ2-1	CSARGSYSSPHEQFF
TRBV20-1	TRBJ2-3	CSAFGSSTDTQYF
TRBV12-3/TRBV12-4	TRBJ2-7	CASSPSGPSFPYEQYF
TRBV20-1	TRBJ2-3	CSAREGERLRTDTQYF
TRBV20-1	TRBJ2-5	CTGTSGGPYSGSGMTQYF
TRBV6-1	TRBJ2-3	CASLMGDTQYF
TRBV12-3/TRBV12-4	TRBJ1-3	CATRGVGSSGNTIYF
TRBV12-3/TRBV12-4	TRBJ1-2	CASSRGQGEVGYTF
TRBV12-3/TRBV12-4	TRBJ1-3	CASSFYRPYRADGNTIYF
TRBV5-1	TRBJ1-6	CASSDRPRDSPLHF
TRBV7-3	TRBJ2-3	CASSRTGGVDTQYF
TRBV27	TRBJ2-1	CASCPISSYNEQFF
TRBV29-1	TRBJ2-3	CSVDRGRTDTQYF
TRBV29-1	TRBJ2-1	CSVGKASYNEQFF
TRBV9	TRBJ2-7	CASSALGGEQYF
TRBV20-1	TRBJ2-3	CSGGRFYGGPRDTQYF
TRBV7-2	TRBJ2-1	CASSLLAETYNEQFF
TRBV15	TRBJ2-2	CATSSGRGKAGELFF
TRBV20-1	TRBJ1-3	CSARAGARGNTIYF
TRBV6-1	TRBJ1-4	CASSASQAVNEKLFF
TRBV20-1	TRBJ2-7	CSARGRGDYEQYF
TRBV4-3	TRBJ2-2	CASSPYRGASGELFF
TRBV20-1	TRBJ2-7	CSAHDRVLGRYEQYF
TRBV5-1	TRBJ2-1	CASSPTSGGNHNEQFF
TRBV20-1	TRBJ2-1	CSAMGRNEQFF
TRBV7-9	TRBJ2-3	CASSLSTARDVDTQYF
TRBV12-3/TRBV12-4	TRBJ2-7	CASSLEAGLPLEQYF
TRBV10-3	TRBJ2-5	CAISGGWGTQYF
TRBV12-3/TRBV12-4	TRBJ2-2	CASTTASNTGELFF
TRBV14	TRBJ2-1	CASSQDVARYYNEQFF
TRBV18	TRBJ1-2	CASSYVPGANYGYTF